This T cell receptor (beta chain) comes out of a study of blood T cell repertoires in COVID-19. For the study at large: Researchers got acute and convalescent COVID-19 samples from the United States, Italy and Spain. PBMCs, B-cell-depleted T cells, or T cells provided the cDNA or gDNA that made up the material.

Germline V gene lookup returns CDR1 LGHNA and CDR2 YSLEER. The CDR3 runs 13 residues. V was cut by 0 bases and J by 4 bases, with 5 bases left in between. Source study methods: Amplifying reference gene primers gave estimates of nucleated cell counts. Some clones are missing from TCRdb's copy, which holds only in-frame ones; the method was immunoSEQ multiplex PCR. V, J and clone size are those of that table, while D and trimming were read from the DNA. Here the sample spans more than 65,000 clones, about 68% being singletons. The chain joins TRBV4-3 to TRBJ2-3; D remains ambiguous. Sequencing was done on a sample of peripheral blood. The sequence was obtained from a woman aged 65 to 85 with acute or convalescent COVID-19. The DNA for the CDR3 is TGCGCCAGCAGCCAAGAATTCGCAGATACGCAGTATTTT. Its protein is CASSQEFADTQYF.